This T cell receptor beta chain was recovered during a study of spatial heterogeneity in lung cancer. Regarding the study as a whole: One measure, the expanded intratumoral alpha and beta TCR count, tracked tumor mutation counts. Expanded TCRs that were ubiquitous or regional had counts tracking ubiquitous and regional nonsynonymous mutations, respectively.

Germline V gene lookup returns CDR1 MNHNY and CDR2 SVGAGI (reference sequence). The CDR3 consists of 14 residues. The J segment lost 3 bases and the V segment lost 5 bases, leaving 5 bases of the junction unmatched. TCRdb processed the 5' RACE reads anew with MiXCR; each CDR3 protein has one entry. The table has several thousand distinct CDR3 sequences, 3% to 4% seen once. The time point was: sample taken at primary tumor resection. The donors comprised about 74 untreated early-stage non-small cell lung cancer patients. In each case, whole RNA from tumor, nontumor lung or frozen PBMC was sequenced unsorted. This clonotype counts as large (0.1 to 1%). The antigen remains undetermined.

The chain carries TRBV6-6 and TRBJ1-2, with 8 bases fitting TRBD1. Here the sequenced sample was lung tumor tissue, taken at surgery. This sequence originates from a male donor with early-stage non-small cell lung cancer. The CDR3 protein is CASSGGQGHYGYTF. CDR3 DNA: TGTGCCAGCAGTGGAGGACAGGGCCACTATGGCTACACCTTC.